The 18 T cell receptor beta chains below come from one sample, sequenced in a study of identical twins. Each CDR3 protein gets one entry after TCRdb re-called the 5' RACE reads with MiXCR. The data hold some 1,600,000 distinct CDR3 sequences, with around a third observed a single time. Material: cord blood. These receptors were collected from a newborn girl in good health.

The chain links TRBV6-5 to TRBJ2-7, with D possibly being TRBD2 (6 bases). Trimming stripped 4 bases from V and 2 bases from J, with 15 bases between. The CDR3 consists of 15 residues. The germline gives CDR1 MNHEY, CDR2 SVGAGI. The CDR3 nucleotides read TGTGCCAGCAGTTCCCAGCAGCGGGCTGCCTACGAGCAGTACTTC. As protein: CASSSQQRAAYEQYF.

Comment on this clonotype: One base away lies a much larger clone, so this may be a sequencing read error. The V gene is TRBV2, the J gene TRBJ1-5; TRBD1 matches 9 bases. Germline CDR1 and CDR2: SNHLY and FYNNEI. Trimming cost V 4 bases and J 3 bases; bases outside gene matches: 1. The CDR3 covers 14 residues. This CDR3 reads CASSVQGANQPQHF. The CDR3 nucleotides are TGTGCCAGCAGTGTACAGGGGGCCAATCAGCCCCAGCATTTT.

V is TRBV28 and J is TRBJ1-1, with D uncertain. Germline values: CDR1 MDHEN, CDR2 SYDVKM. V lost 2 bases and J 5 bases, leaving 12 bases between the germline ends. This CDR3 region has 14 residues. CDR3 coding DNA: TGTGCCAGCAGTTTAAAAATTTATACGACTGAAGCTTTCTTT. Encoded protein: CASSLKIYTTEAFF.

This chain connects TRBV10-1 to TRBJ1-1; D is ambiguous. Trimming removed 0 bases from V and 2 bases from J, with 7 bases in between. CDR3 length: 14 amino acids. Germline values: CDR1 WNHNN, CDR2 SYGVQD (reference sequence). CDR3 sequence (DNA): TGCGCCAGCAGTGAGTCCCCGGGAAACACTGAAGCTTTCTTT. The encoded protein is CASSESPGNTEAFF.

V usage is TRBV12-3 or TRBV12-4 and J usage is TRBJ2-1, with D possibly being TRBD1 (5 bases). There are 15 residues in the CDR3. Deletions cut 0 bases from V and 6 bases from J, with 12 bases between. The CDR3 here is CASSLALQGGNEQFF. Here the CDR3 DNA reads TGTGCCAGCAGTTTAGCGCTTCAGGGCGGCAATGAGCAGTTCTTC.

CDR3 residues: CSVNGISTDTQYF. In DNA, the CDR3 is TGCAGTGTCAACGGGATTAGCACAGATACGCAGTATTTT. The chain recombines TRBV20-1 with TRBJ2-3; D possibly corresponds to TRBD2 (5 bases). The germline V and J ends were trimmed by 7 bases and 0 bases, with 11 bases remaining between them. This CDR3 has 13 amino acids. Germline V CDR1 and CDR2: DFQATT, SNEGSKA (reference sequence).

This clonotype was detected only a few times. CDR3 amino acids: CASSQAAGTSTDTQYF. The CDR3 nucleotides read TGTGCCAGCAGCCAAGCCGCCGGGACTAGCACAGATACGCAGTATTTT. V gene TRBV4-2 combines with J gene TRBJ2-3, with D tentatively TRBD2 (6 bases). Trimming stripped 1 base from V and 0 bases from J, with 11 bases between. CDR1 LGHNA and CDR2 YNFKEQ come from the germline V gene. This CDR3 region has 16 residues.

This clonotype turned up a few times. The chain carries TRBV27 and TRBJ1-5, with D hard to call. This CDR3 region has 13 residues. Germline V CDR1 and CDR2: MNHEY, SMNVEV (reference sequence). Trimming removed 6 bases at V and 4 bases at J, with 10 bases between. The CDR3 nucleotides are TGTGCCAGCAGCGTCCGAGGAAATCAGCCCCAGCATTTT. Residues: CASSVRGNQPQHF.

CDR3 loop: CASSQETGTTNEKLFF. The CDR3 bases are TGTGCCAGCAGCCAAGAGACCGGGACAACTAATGAAAAACTGTTTTTT. The genes are TRBV4-2 and TRBJ1-4; D not certain. The CDR3 has 16 amino acids. Trimming took 0 bases from V and 0 from J, leaving 8 bases between them. In germline, CDR1 is LGHNA, CDR2 YNFKEQ.

The chain links TRBV6-5 to TRBJ2-3; D might be TRBD2 (5 bases). From germline, CDR1 is MNHEY and CDR2 SVGAGI. The CDR3 length is 16 residues. Trimming removed 4 bases from V and 4 bases from J, with 18 bases in between. CDR3 nucleotide sequence: TGTGCCAGCAGTTCCCGACTAACATCGCGGCCAGATACGCAGTATTTT. It is translated as CASSSRLTSRPDTQYF.

V and J are TRBV20-1 and TRBJ1-6; 9 bases fit TRBD1. Trimming took 5 bases from V and 7 from J; bases not matched to a gene: 6. Per the germline V gene, CDR1 is DFQATT and CDR2 is SNEGSKA (reference sequence). The CDR3 consists of 14 residues. As DNA, the CDR3 is TGCAGTGCTCTGGAAGGACAGGGGAATTCACCCCTCCACTTT. As protein: CSALEGQGNSPLHF.

This clonotype turned up a few times. The gene calls are TRBV28 and TRBJ2-7, with 7 positions matching TRBD1. The germline V gene has CDR1 MDHEN and CDR2 SYDVKM. Germline trimming cut 0 bases from V and 4 bases from J; bases unmatched to any gene: 6. The length of the CDR3 is 15 residues. The CDR3 region is CASSLWRRGFYEQYF. In DNA, the CDR3 is TGTGCCAGCAGTTTATGGCGCAGGGGGTTTTACGAGCAGTACTTC.

The V gene is TRBV5-1, the J gene TRBJ2-5; 7 bases are shared with TRBD2. CDR1 SGHRS and CDR2 YFSETQ come from the germline V gene. V gave up 0 bases and J gave up 1 base; unmatched junction bases: 12. This CDR3 comprises 18 residues. CDR3 coding DNA: TGCGCCAGCAGCTTGGTCCCCTCGACTAGCCTTCTCCAAGAGACCCAGTACTTC. As protein: CASSLVPSTSLLQETQYF.

The rearrangement joins TRBV19 to TRBJ1-4; possible D gene TRBD1, 6 bases. Germline assignment: CDR1 LNHDA and CDR2 SQIVND (reference sequence). The CDR3 extends over 15 amino acids. V was trimmed by 5 bases and J by 3 bases, leaving 13 bases between them. In DNA, the CDR3 is TGTGCCAGTAGTCCCAGGCCAGGGGCTAATGAAAAACTGTTTTTT. This translates into CASSPRPGANEKLFF. Filled out from reference TRBV19 and TRBJ1-4, the complete variable domain reads DGGITQSPKYLFRKEGQNVTLSCEQNLNHDAMYWYRQDPGQGLRLIYYSQIVNDFQKGDIAEGYSVSREKKESFPLTVTSAQKNPTAFYLCASSPRPGANEKLFFGSGTQLSVL.

This clonotype was picked up a small number of times. The J gene is TRBJ2-7, the V gene TRBV2; possibly TRBD1 for D (5 bases). V was pared by 10 bases and J by 2 bases, with 9 bases between. The CDR3 is 11 amino acids. Germline V gene data show CDR1 as SNHLY and CDR2 as FYNNEI. CDR3 DNA sequence: TGTGCCACCCAGGGTCCCTACGAGCAGTACTTC. Translation gives CATQGPYEQYF.

This clonotype was detected only a few times. The chain joins TRBV27 to TRBJ2-1; D is uncertain. The CDR3 extends over 13 amino acids. Germline CDR1 is MNHEY and CDR2 is SMNVEV (reference sequence). Trimming shortened V by 6 bases and J by 2 bases, and 8 bases separated the two germline ends. The CDR3 nucleotides read TGTGCCAGCAGGGCAGAACCCTACAATGAGCAGTTCTTC. This encodes CASRAEPYNEQFF.

This clonotype was observed a few times. The chain links TRBV10-3 to TRBJ2-3; 9 nucleotides align to TRBD2. This CDR3 is built from 14 residues. The ends lost 6 bases at V and 2 bases at J; junction bases unmatched: 3. From germline, CDR1 is ENHRY and CDR2 SYGVKD. The CDR3 loop is CAIRIAGDTDTQYF. The CDR3 DNA reads TGTGCCATCAGGATAGCGGGGGACACAGATACGCAGTATTTT.

The chain links TRBV5-6 to TRBJ2-3, with a weak D call TRBD2 (5 bases). Germline CDR1 is SGHDT and CDR2 is YYEEEE. The CDR3 length is 12 residues. Trimming left V 0 bases short and J 9 bases short, with 8 bases between. The CDR3 DNA reads as TGTGCCAGCAGCTTGGGAGGGATGACGCAGTATTTT. Encoded protein: CASSLGGMTQYF. Together with reference TRBV5-6 and TRBJ2-3, the CDR3 gives the full variable domain: DAGVTQSPTHLIKTRGQQVTLRCSPKSGHDTVSWYQQALGQGPQFIFQYYEEEERQRGNFPDRFSGHQFPNYSSELNVNALLLGDSALYLCASSLGGMTQYFGPGTRLTVL.